The sequence of this TCR beta chain was determined in a study of blood T cell repertoires in COVID-19. Generated by immunoSEQ multiplex PCR, the TCRdb table keeps only in-frame clones and is missing some. The sample consists of roughly 200,000 clones, 70% to 90% of them appearing once. Germline CDR1 reads SQVTM; CDR2 reads ANQGSEA. The V and J ends lost 7 bases and 6 bases respectively, with 18 bases between them. The CDR3 is 13 residues long. This TCR derives from a man between 60 and 75 years old with acute or convalescent COVID-19. The chain carries TRBV29-1 and TRBJ1-2, with D possibly being TRBD1 (6 bases). Sequencing was carried out using peripheral blood. DNA of the CDR3: TGCAGCGCAGAGACGGGGGGCGCCGATGGCTACACCTTC. Protein: CSAETGGADGYTF.